The clone carrying this T cell receptor (beta chain) was seen a few times. The data were taken from a study of identical twins. Germline V gives CDR1 LGHNA, CDR2 YSLEER. There are 14 residues in the CDR3. V was trimmed by 1 base and J by 5 bases, leaving 11 bases between them. TCRdb itself ran the 5' RACE reads through MiXCR, one entry per CDR3 protein. Among roughly 220,000 distinct CDR3 sequences listed, 6.5% were seen once. This same sample was also part of a study on T cells expressing NK-cell markers.

What was sequenced was CD8+ T cells sorted from blood. The clonotype was recovered from a young woman in good health. The chain uses TRBV4-3 and TRBJ1-1, with D unresolved. For the CDR3, the DNA is TGCGCCAGCAGCCAAGCCCGCGCGAGGACTGAAGCTTTCTTT. As protein: CASSQARARTEAFF.